This T cell receptor beta chain emerged from a study of CD8 T cells in Susac syndrome. Study details: Patients with Susac syndrome had blood drawn and were at that point therapy-naive, on corticosteroids, or on intravenous immunoglobulin alone.

Between the trimmed V and J ends, which lost 6 bases and 4 bases, there was a span of 19 bases. This CDR3 is built from 15 residues. Per germline, CDR1 DFQATT and CDR2 SNEGSKA (reference sequence). Random-hexamer reverse transcription was applied to about 0.45 to 1 ug RNA. Amplification of TCR beta CDR3 was carried out by immunoSEQ multiplex PCR, which covered 54 Vbeta and 13 Jbeta segments. TCRdb passed the immunoSEQ multiplex PCR reads through MiXCR, listing each CDR3 protein once. This sample carries 200,000 to 250,000 distinct CDR3 sequences, 94% of them seen once, and the ten largest clones take 0.15%. Sequencing of TCR beta was performed on blood CD8+ and CD4+ T cells. TEMRA cells underwent FACS enrichment and CD8+ and CD4+ T cells underwent negative isolation.

The sample taken for sequencing was CD4+ T cells from PBMCs. The TCR was taken from a human donor with Susac syndrome. The chain combines TRBV20-1 with TRBJ2-1; D might be TRBD1 (5 bases). The CDR3 sequence is CSAADSGLEYNEQFF. For the CDR3, the DNA is TGCAGTGCGGCAGACAGTGGGTTGGAATACAATGAGCAGTTCTTC.